A selection of T cell receptor beta chains follows, all from one sample in a study of shared clonotypes between healthy human individuals. Method: immunoSEQ multiplex PCR; TCRdb's copy keeps in-frame clones and lacks some. The table records about 1,500,000 clones, approximately 97% of them present only once. The sample consisted of naive CD4+ T cells sorted from blood. Source of these receptors: a man between 25 and 39 years old in good health. Both conserved end residues are part of each CDR3. The D gene is left open where the match is weak. Clone sizes are given selectively: once, few, many, or a class where the clone is expanded.

d_call clone_size j_call v_call cdr3_nt cdr3_aa
. . TRBJ2-4 TRBV5-6 TGTGCCAGCAGCTTGTTTCAGGCTCTTCAGTACTTC CASSLFQALQYF
. . TRBJ2-2 TRBV19 TGTGCCAGTAGTATTCCCTTACGAGGGGAGCTGTTTTTT CASSIPLRGELFF
. . TRBJ2-3 TRBV4-1 TGCGCCAGCAGCCAGCCCAGGTTGGGAGATACGCAGTATTTT CASSQPRLGDTQYF
. . TRBJ2-1 TRBV7-8 TGTGCCAGCAGCTGGACCGAAGTTAGCAATGAGCAGTTCTTC CASSWTEVSNEQFF
TRBD1 once TRBJ2-5 TRBV5-6 TGTGCCAGCAGCTTGGTCGGGGACAGGTCAGGACAAGAGACCCAGTACTTC CASSLVGDRSGQETQYF
TRBD2 . TRBJ2-7 TRBV4-2 TGTGCCAGCAGCTGGGGGATAGCGGGGTCTTACGAGCAGTACTTC CASSWGIAGSYEQYF
TRBD2 . TRBJ2-7 TRBV5-5 TGTGCCAGCAGCTCCAGGGCGGCTAGCGGGAATTTCGGGTCCTACGAGCAGTACTTC CASSSRAASGNFGSYEQYF
. . TRBJ2-5 TRBV5-1 TGCGCCAGCAGCTATAAGCAAGAGACCCAGTACTTC CASSYKQETQYF
TRBD2 . TRBJ2-5 TRBV7-8 TGTGCCAGCAGCTTAGTCTCCTTTAGCGGGAGGGCCCTGCAAGAGACCCAGTACTTC CASSLVSFSGRALQETQYF
. . TRBJ2-7 TRBV25-1 TGTGCCAGCCAGCCCCTAGGGGGTGTTTACGAGCAGTACTTC CASQPLGGVYEQYF
TRBD2 once TRBJ2-1 TRBV28 TGTGCCAGCAGTCCACTAGCGGGAGCTTACAATGAGCAGTTCTTC CASSPLAGAYNEQFF
. . TRBJ2-1 TRBV2 TGTGCCAGGGGGGCCTACAATGAGCAGTTCTTC CARGAYNEQFF
. . TRBJ2-3 TRBV9 TGTGCCAGCAGCGTAGGAGACTACACAGATACGCAGTATTTT CASSVGDYTDTQYF
. . TRBJ2-5 TRBV5-4 TGTGCCAGCAGCTTGGCCCGGGGACAAGAGACCCAGTACTTC CASSLARGQETQYF
. . TRBJ2-7 TRBV5-1 TGCGCCAGCTCCCGCGGCGAGGTTTTGGTCTACGAGCAGTACTTC CASSRGEVLVYEQYF
. . TRBJ2-1 TRBV6-1 TGTGCCAGCAGGCGAAGGGATGAGCAGTTCTTC CASRRRDEQFF
. . TRBJ2-7 TRBV7-2 TGTGCCAGTCGTCTAGCTAGCTCCTACGAGCAGTACTTC CASRLASSYEQYF
TRBD2 once TRBJ2-1 TRBV5-1 TGCGCCAGCAGCCAACTAGCGGGATTTGAGCAGTTCTTC CASSQLAGFEQFF
TRBD1 . TRBJ1-4 TRBV5-1 TGCGCCAGCAGCTCCACCCGGGACAGCGTTTCAACTAATGAAAAACTGTTTTTT CASSSTRDSVSTNEKLFF
TRBD2 . TRBJ2-7 TRBV6-1 TGTGCCAGCAGTGCCACTAGCGGGGTAACCTACGAGCAGTACTTC CASSATSGVTYEQYF
. . TRBJ2-7 TRBV19 TGTGCCAGTAGTATCCGAAGGACGTCCGGACCCTACGAGCAGTACTTC CASSIRRTSGPYEQYF
. . TRBJ2-1 TRBV2 TGTGCCAGCAGGGACGAAGTAGAGCAGTTCTTC CASRDEVEQFF
. . TRBJ2-1 TRBV5-1 TGCGCCAGCAGCAAGAGACGAGGTGATGAGCAGTTCTTC CASSKRRGDEQFF
TRBD1 . TRBJ1-4 TRBV5-1 TGCGCCAGCAGCCCCGGTCGGGGACAGGGGGCGCCTATAGAAAAACTGTTTTTT CASSPGRGQGAPIEKLFF
. . TRBJ1-1 TRBV10-3 TGTGCCATCAGTGGCAGGGGAATCACTGAAGCTTTCTTT CAISGRGITEAFF
. . TRBJ1-5 TRBV7-9 TGTGCCAGCAGCTTGAATGTCCAGGGTCAGCCCCAGCATTTT CASSLNVQGQPQHF
TRBD1 . TRBJ2-7 TRBV5-5 TGTGCCAGCAGCGTCCGGGACAGGGGTTCGCAGTACTTC CASSVRDRGSQYF
TRBD2 few TRBJ2-1 TRBV7-9 TGTGCCAGCAGCTTCTCACTAGCGGAGCAGTTCTTC CASSFSLAEQFF
TRBD2 . TRBJ2-1 TRBV9 TGTGCCAGCAGCGTAGGACTAGCGGGACCCGGGAGCTCCTACAATGAGCAGTTCTTC CASSVGLAGPGSSYNEQFF
. . TRBJ2-1 TRBV7-7 TGTGCCAGCAGCTCCACACCGACAAGCTCCTACAATGAGCAGTTCTTC CASSSTPTSSYNEQFF
. . TRBJ2-2 TRBV4-1 TGCGCCAGCAGCCGGTCGGGAATCAGGGTTGACTTCACCGGGGAGCTGTTTTTT CASSRSGIRVDFTGELFF
TRBD2 . TRBJ2-1 TRBV7-2 TGTGCCAGCAGCACCGGGACTAGCGGGAGTCAATTTAGTGAGCAGTTCTTC CASSTGTSGSQFSEQFF
. . TRBJ2-7 TRBV7-2 TGTGCCAGCAGCTTAGAGTCAACTGGGGAGCAGTACTTC CASSLESTGEQYF
TRBD1 . TRBJ1-1 TRBV4-1 TGCGCCAGCAGCCTAGGACAGGGGGCCCTCACTGAAGCTTTCTTT CASSLGQGALTEAFF
TRBD1 . TRBJ1-5 TRBV19 TGTGCCAGTAGCCAGCCGGGACAGGGGGCTATAATTCAGCCCCAGCATTTT CASSQPGQGAIIQPQHF
TRBD1 . TRBJ1-2 TRBV5-4 TGTGCCAGCAGCCGAACAGGGGGCGGCTATGGCTACACCTTC CASSRTGGGYGYTF
. . TRBJ1-4 TRBV29-1 TGCAGCGTTGGAGGACAGCCAGGGAGATCAACTAATGAAAAACTGTTTTTT CSVGGQPGRSTNEKLFF
TRBD2 . TRBJ2-3 TRBV29-1 TGCAGCGTTGATGCTTATAGCGGGACAGATACGCAGTATTTT CSVDAYSGTDTQYF
. . TRBJ2-1 TRBV11-2 TGTGCCAGCGGAGCCGAGAGGGGGAGGGCAAACAATGAGCAGTTCTTC CASGAERGRANNEQFF
. . TRBJ1-1 TRBV6-4 TGTGCCAGCAGTGATTATCCCCAGAACGGGGGTGAAGCTTTCTTT CASSDYPQNGGEAFF
TRBD2 . TRBJ2-5 TRBV2 TGTGCCAGCAGTGAGACTAGCGGGATGGGGGAGACCCAGTACTTC CASSETSGMGETQYF
TRBD2 . TRBJ2-1 TRBV19 TGTGCCAGTAGTTCCCAGATAGCGGGAGCCCACAATGAGCAGTTCTTC CASSSQIAGAHNEQFF
TRBD2 . TRBJ2-1 TRBV29-1 TGCAGCGTTGACTCCCTAGCGGGAGTAGGGGAGAATGAGCAGTTCTTC CSVDSLAGVGENEQFF
. . TRBJ1-2 TRBV5-4 TGTGCCAGCAGCTTGAGAGACAGCTATGGCTACACCTTC CASSLRDSYGYTF
. . TRBJ1-1 TRBV30 TGTGCCTGGAGGCGGACGGGAGTGGGCACTGAAGCTTTCTTT CAWRRTGVGTEAFF
. . TRBJ2-1 TRBV12-5 TGTGCTAGTGGTTTGAAGGGGGGTGAGCAGTTCTTC CASGLKGGEQFF
. . TRBJ2-7 TRBV11-2 TGTGCCAGCAGCCTTAGTCTCGACGAGCAGTACTTC CASSLSLDEQYF
. . TRBJ2-5 TRBV18 TGTGCCAGCGCGGGCCAAGAGACCCAGTACTTC CASAGQETQYF
. . TRBJ2-1 TRBV5-1 TGCGCCAGCAGCTTGGGAACAGGGTCGGATGAGCAGTTCTTC CASSLGTGSDEQFF
TRBD1 . TRBJ2-7 TRBV29-1 TGCAGCGTTGTCCCAAAGGACAGGGTCCACGAGCAGTACTTC CSVVPKDRVHEQYF
TRBD2 . TRBJ2-1 TRBV7-9 TGTGCCAGCAGCTCGTCCCCTAGGGACTACCTCTCCTACAATGAGCAGTTCTTC CASSSSPRDYLSYNEQFF
. . TRBJ2-5 TRBV23-1 TGCGCCAGCAGTCAATCAACTCATGGGTATCTTCCGCGAGAGACCCAGTACTTC CASSQSTHGYLPRETQYF
. . TRBJ1-5 TRBV7-9 TGTGCCAGCAGCTTCAGGGGTGTTGGTCAGCCCCAGCATTTT CASSFRGVGQPQHF
. . TRBJ2-5 TRBV10-1 TGCGCCAGCAGTGATACCGAGGGGGTCGCCACACAAGAGACCCAGTACTTC CASSDTEGVATQETQYF
. . TRBJ2-2 TRBV5-1 TGCGCCAGCACCCTAACCCAAACCGGGGAGCTGTTTTTT CASTLTQTGELFF
. . TRBJ2-7 TRBV18 TGTGCCAGCTCACCCCCGGACGCTTCCTCCTACGAGCAGTACTTC CASSPPDASSYEQYF
. . TRBJ2-2 TRBV7-3 TGTGCCAGCAGCTTACTAGGGCAGGGGAACACCGGGGAGCTGTTTTTT CASSLLGQGNTGELFF